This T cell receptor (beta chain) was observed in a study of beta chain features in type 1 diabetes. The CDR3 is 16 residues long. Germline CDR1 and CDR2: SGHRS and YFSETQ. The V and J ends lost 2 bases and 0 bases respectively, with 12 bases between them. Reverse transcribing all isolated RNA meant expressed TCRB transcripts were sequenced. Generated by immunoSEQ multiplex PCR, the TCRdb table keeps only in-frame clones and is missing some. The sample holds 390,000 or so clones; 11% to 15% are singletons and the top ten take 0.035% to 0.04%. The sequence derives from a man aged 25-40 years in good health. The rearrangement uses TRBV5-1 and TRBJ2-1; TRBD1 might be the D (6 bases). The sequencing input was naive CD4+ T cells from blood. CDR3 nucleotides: TGCGCCAGCAGCTTTGGGACATCCAGCTCCTACAATGAGCAGTTCTTC. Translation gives CASSFGTSSSYNEQFF.